These T cell receptor beta chains were read from a single sample in a study of CD8 T cells in ankylosing spondylitis. TCRdb called the 5' RACE reads again in MiXCR, with one record for every CDR3 protein. The table lists approximately 540,000 distinct CDR3 sequences, approximately 12% of them singletons. What was sequenced was blood, either unsorted or a sorted T cell fraction (not recorded which). Receptor source: a male donor with ankylosing spondylitis. The CDR3 runs from the conserved cysteine through the conserved F or W. A D gene is named only where the DNA matches it firmly. Size tells how often a clone was seen (once, few, many) or the class of an expanded clone, and some rows leave it out.

few,TRBJ2-1,TRBD2,TRBV15,CATSRGTSYNEQFF,TGTGCCACCAGCAGAGGGACTAGCTACAATGAGCAGTTCTTC
few,TRBJ2-1,TRBD2,TRBV5-1,CASSPSLSGRTYNEQFF,TGCGCCAGCAGCCCATCACTTAGCGGGAGGACCTACAATGAGCAGTTCTTC
.,TRBJ2-1,TRBD2,TRBV5-8,CASRHGLAGGYEQFF,TGTGCCAGCAGGCACGGACTAGCGGGAGGGTATGAGCAGTTCTTC
.,TRBJ2-1,.,TRBV9,CASSVEAGLYNEQFF,TGTGCCAGCAGCGTAGAAGCGGGCCTCTACAATGAGCAGTTCTTC
few,TRBJ2-3,.,TRBV21-1,CASSISTTGNPDTQYF,TGTGCCAGCAGCATCTCCACGACAGGGAATCCAGATACGCAGTATTTT
.,TRBJ2-1,TRBD1,TRBV6-1,CAIRSGTGYDNEQFF,TGTGCCATCAGGTCCGGGACAGGGTATGACAATGAGCAGTTCTTC
.,TRBJ1-1,TRBD1,TRBV20-1,CSARSRQGYTEAFF,TGCAGTGCTAGAAGCCGACAGGGCTACACTGAAGCTTTCTTT
.,TRBJ2-6,.,TRBV2,CASKGAGANVLTF,TGTGCCAGCAAGGGGGCTGGGGCCAACGTCCTGACTTTC
.,TRBJ1-5,.,TRBV7-9,CASSLQGWDQPQHF,TGTGCCAGCAGCTTACAGGGGTGGGATCAGCCCCAGCATTTT
few,TRBJ2-1,.,TRBV7-9,CASSLQRDEQFF,TGTGCCAGCAGCCTACAGCGGGATGAGCAGTTCTTC
few,TRBJ2-2,.,TRBV15,CATSRVAGATGELFF,TGTGCCACCAGCAGAGTCGCGGGGGCTACCGGGGAGCTGTTTTTT
.,TRBJ1-1,.,TRBV29-1,CSVANGRGDTEAFF,TGCAGCGTGGCGAACGGGAGAGGGGACACTGAAGCTTTCTTT
.,TRBJ2-5,.,TRBV11-3,CASSSGGDTQETQYF,TGTGCCAGCAGTTCCGGAGGAGACACCCAAGAGACCCAGTACTTC
.,TRBJ1-5,.,TRBV12-3/TRBV12-4,CASTGRDQPQHF,TGTGCCAGCACGGGGCGGGATCAGCCCCAGCATTTT
few,TRBJ2-3,.,TRBV2,CASSAPGGAANTDTQYF,TGTGCCAGCAGTGCCCCCGGGGGCGCTGCGAACACAGATACGCAGTATTTT
few,TRBJ2-7,TRBD2,TRBV11-1,CASSLRTSGVGEQYF,TGTGCCAGCAGCTTACGGACTAGCGGGGTCGGCGAGCAGTACTTC
many,TRBJ1-5,.,TRBV12-3/TRBV12-4,CASSPTGGDQPQHF,TGTGCCAGCAGTCCCACCGGGGGGGATCAGCCCCAGCATTTT
few,TRBJ2-5,.,TRBV7-2,CASSLNTRIPRETQYF,TGTGCCAGCAGCTTAAACACCCGCATCCCCAGGGAGACCCAGTACTTC